The entry below gives a single TCR beta chain sequence along with its context. Its antigen is not identified. From germline, CDR1 is MNHEY and CDR2 SMNVEV (reference sequence). V lost 0 bases to trimming and J lost 6 bases, with 11 bases between them. This CDR3 region has 14 residues. These data come from a study of OX40 agonist ivuxolimab in advanced cancers. Study background: Intravenous ivuxolimab at 0.01 to 10 mg/kg was given to patients every 2 weeks. At approximately 83% male, the cohort had a mean age of about 60 years, ranging from about 23 to 79. Findings and limits, study-wide: In a subset of nonresponders, normalized T-cell clonal expansion was also low. Antigen specificity of clonally expanded peripheral T cells was not established.

Sequencing was performed with immunoSEQ multiplex PCR; in TCRdb, only in-frame clones are kept and a portion is missing. The sample holds 30,000 to 45,000 clones, about 90% seen once. This sequence joins TRBV27 and TRBJ1-1; the D gene is possibly TRBD1 (5 bases). Sequenced here: CD4+ or CD8+ T cells sorted from blood, sampled in a trial of the OX40 agonist ivuxolimab. This receptor was identified in an adult with an advanced solid tumor such as melanoma, head and neck, liver or kidney cancer. The CDR3 loop reads CASSLSGKGAEAFF. In DNA, the CDR3 is TGTGCCAGCAGTTTATCAGGGAAAGGGGCTGAAGCTTTCTTT.